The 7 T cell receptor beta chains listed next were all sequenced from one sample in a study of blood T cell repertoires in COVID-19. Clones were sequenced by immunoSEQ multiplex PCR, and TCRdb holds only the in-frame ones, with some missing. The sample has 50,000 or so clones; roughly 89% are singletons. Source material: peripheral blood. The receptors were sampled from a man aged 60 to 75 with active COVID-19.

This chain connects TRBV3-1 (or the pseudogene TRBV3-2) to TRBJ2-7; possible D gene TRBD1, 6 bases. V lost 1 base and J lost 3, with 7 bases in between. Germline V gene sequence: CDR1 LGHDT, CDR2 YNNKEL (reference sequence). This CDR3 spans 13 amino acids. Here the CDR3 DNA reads TGTGCCAGCAGCCAAGTAGGGGGCTACGAGCAGTACTTC. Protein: CASSQVGGYEQYF.

Here the CDR3 DNA reads TGTGCCAGCAGCCACCGGACAGGATTATATGGCTACACCTTC. Translated, it gives CASSHRTGLYGYTF. The chain employs TRBV7-9 and TRBJ1-2; 7 bases are shared with TRBD1. The CDR3 length is 14 residues. Trimming took 5 bases from V and 5 from J; bases not matched to a gene: 8. The V gene's germline CDR1 is SEHNR and CDR2 FQNEAQ (reference sequence).

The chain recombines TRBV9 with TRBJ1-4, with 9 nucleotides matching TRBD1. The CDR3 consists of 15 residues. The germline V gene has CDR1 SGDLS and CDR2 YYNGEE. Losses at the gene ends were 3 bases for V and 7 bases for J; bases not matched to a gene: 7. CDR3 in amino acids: CASSGTGGMGEKLFF. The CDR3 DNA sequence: TGTGCCAGCAGCGGCACAGGGGGCATGGGTGAAAAACTGTTTTTT. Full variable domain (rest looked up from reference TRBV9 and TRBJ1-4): DSGVTQTPKHLITATGQRVTLRCSPRSGDLSVYWYQQSLDQGLQFLIQYYNGEERAKGNILERFSAQQFPDLHSELNLSSLELGDSALYFCASSGTGGMGEKLFFGSGTQLSVL.

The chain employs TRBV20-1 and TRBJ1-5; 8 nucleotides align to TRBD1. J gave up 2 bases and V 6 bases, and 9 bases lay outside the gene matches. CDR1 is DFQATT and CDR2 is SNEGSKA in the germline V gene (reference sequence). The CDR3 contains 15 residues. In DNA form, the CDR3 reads TGCAGTGCCAGTACCGGGACAGGCCGCAATCAGCCCCAGCATTTT. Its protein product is CSASTGTGRNQPQHF.

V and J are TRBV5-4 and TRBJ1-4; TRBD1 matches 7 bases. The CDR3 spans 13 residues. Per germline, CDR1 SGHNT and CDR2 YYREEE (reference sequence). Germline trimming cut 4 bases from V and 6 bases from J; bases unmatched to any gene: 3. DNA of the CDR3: TGTGCCAGCAGCCTAGACAGGGATGAAAAACTGTTTTTT. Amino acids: CASSLDRDEKLFF.

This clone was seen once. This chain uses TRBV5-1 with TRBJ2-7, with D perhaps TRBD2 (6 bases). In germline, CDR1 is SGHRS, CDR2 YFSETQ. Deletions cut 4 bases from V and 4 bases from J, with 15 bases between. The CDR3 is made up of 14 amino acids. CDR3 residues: CASSAHRDSYEQYF. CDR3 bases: TGCGCCAGCAGCGCCCACCGGGACTCGTACGAGCAGTACTTC. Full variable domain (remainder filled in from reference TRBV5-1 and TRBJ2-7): KAGVTQTPRYLIKTRGQQVTLSCSPISGHRSVSWYQQTPGQGLQFLFEYFSETQRNKGNFPGRFSGRQFSNSRSEMNVSTLELGDSALYLCASSAHRDSYEQYFGPGTRLTVT.

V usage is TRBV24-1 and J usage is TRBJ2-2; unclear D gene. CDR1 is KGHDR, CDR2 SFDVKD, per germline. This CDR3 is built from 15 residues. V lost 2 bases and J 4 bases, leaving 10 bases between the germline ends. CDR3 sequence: CATSDSVRITGELFF. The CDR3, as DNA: TGTGCCACCAGTGATTCTGTGAGGATCACCGGGGAGCTGTTTTTT.